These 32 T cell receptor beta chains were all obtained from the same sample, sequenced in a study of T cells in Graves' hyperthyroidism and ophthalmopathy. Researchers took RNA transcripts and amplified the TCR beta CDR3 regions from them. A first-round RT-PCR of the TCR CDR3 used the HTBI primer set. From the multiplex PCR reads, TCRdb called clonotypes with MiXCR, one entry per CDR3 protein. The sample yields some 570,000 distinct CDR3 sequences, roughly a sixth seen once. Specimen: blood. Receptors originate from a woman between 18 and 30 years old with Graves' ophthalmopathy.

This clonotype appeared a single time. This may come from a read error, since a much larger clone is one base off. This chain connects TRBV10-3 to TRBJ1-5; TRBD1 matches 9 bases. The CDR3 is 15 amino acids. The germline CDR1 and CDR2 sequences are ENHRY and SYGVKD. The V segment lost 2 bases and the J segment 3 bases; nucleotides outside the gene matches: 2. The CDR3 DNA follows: TGTGCCATCAGTGAGGGGACAGGGTACAATCAGCCCCAGCATTTT. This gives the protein CAISEGTGYNQPQHF.

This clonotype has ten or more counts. The CDR3: CASSIGLAPSYNEQFF. The CDR3 coding sequence is TGTGCCAGCAGCATAGGACTAGCGCCATCCTACAATGAGCAGTTCTTC. The rearrangement links TRBV9 to TRBJ2-1, with TRBD2 identical over 9 bases. The ends lost 4 bases at V and 1 base at J; junction bases unmatched: 6. Germline assignment: CDR1 SGDLS and CDR2 YYNGEE. The CDR3 length is 16 residues.

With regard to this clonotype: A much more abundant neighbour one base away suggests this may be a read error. The CDR3, as DNA: TGTGCCAGCACCGCGACTAGCGGGGGGCCGGACTACAGTGAGCAGTTCTTC. As protein: CASTATSGGPDYSEQFF. The rearrangement uses TRBV27 and TRBJ2-1; 13 nucleotides agree with TRBD2. This CDR3 region has 17 residues. CDR1 MNHEY and CDR2 SMNVEV come from the germline V gene (reference sequence).

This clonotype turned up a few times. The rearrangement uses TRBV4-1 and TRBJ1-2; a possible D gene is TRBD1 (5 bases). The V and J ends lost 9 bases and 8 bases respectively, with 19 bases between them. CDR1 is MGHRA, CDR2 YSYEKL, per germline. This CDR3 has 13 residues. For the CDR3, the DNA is TGCGCCAGTTCATCTGGGGGGGGTGAAGGCTACACCTTC. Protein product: CASSSGGGEGYTF.

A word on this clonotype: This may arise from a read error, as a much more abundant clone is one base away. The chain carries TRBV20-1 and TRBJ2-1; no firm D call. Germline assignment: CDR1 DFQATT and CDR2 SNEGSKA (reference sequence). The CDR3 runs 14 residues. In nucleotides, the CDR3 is TGCAGTGCTAGGAGTACGTTTACCTACGATGAGCAGTTCTTC. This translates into CSARSTFTYDEQFF.

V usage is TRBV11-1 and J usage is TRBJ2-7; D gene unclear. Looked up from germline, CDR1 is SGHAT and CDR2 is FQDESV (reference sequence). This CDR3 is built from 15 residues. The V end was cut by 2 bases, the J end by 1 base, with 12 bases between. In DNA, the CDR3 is TGTGCCAGCAGCTTACAGAGCCAGCCTTCCTACGAGCAGTACTTC. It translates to CASSLQSQPSYEQYF.

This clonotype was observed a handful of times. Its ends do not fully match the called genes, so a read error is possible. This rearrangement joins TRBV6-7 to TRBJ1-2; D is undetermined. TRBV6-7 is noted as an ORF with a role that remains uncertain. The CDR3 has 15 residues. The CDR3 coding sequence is TGTGCCAGCGGTTACCCCAGGACCTCTAACTATGGCTACACCTTC. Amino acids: CASGYPRTSNYGYTF.

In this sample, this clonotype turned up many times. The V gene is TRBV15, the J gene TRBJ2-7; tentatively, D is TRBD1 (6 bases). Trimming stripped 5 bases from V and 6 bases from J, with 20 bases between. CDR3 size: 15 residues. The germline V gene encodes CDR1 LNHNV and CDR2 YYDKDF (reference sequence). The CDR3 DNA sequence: TGTGCCACCAGCCACAACAGGGAAGGGACGCTCGAGCAGTACTTC. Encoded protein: CATSHNREGTLEQYF.

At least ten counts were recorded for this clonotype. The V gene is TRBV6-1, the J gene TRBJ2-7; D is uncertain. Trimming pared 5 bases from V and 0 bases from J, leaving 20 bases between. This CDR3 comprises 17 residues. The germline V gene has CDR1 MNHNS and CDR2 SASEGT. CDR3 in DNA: TGTGCCAGCAGTAAAATCAGGCTTTACCCCCTCTCCTACGAGCAGTACTTC. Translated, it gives CASSKIRLYPLSYEQYF.

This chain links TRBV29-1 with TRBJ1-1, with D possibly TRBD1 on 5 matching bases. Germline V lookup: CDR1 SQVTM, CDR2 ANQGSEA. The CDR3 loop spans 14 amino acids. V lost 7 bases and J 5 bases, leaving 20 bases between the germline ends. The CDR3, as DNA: TGCAGCGGGGGAATCAAGGGGTGGGGGACTGAAGCTTTCTTT. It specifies CSGGIKGWGTEAFF.

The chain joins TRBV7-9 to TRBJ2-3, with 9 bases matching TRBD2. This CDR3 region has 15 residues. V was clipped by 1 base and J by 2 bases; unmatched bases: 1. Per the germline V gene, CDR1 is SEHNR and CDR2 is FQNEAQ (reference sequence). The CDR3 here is CASSLVGLATDTQYF. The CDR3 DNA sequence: TGTGCCAGCAGCTTAGTGGGACTAGCCACAGATACGCAGTATTTT.

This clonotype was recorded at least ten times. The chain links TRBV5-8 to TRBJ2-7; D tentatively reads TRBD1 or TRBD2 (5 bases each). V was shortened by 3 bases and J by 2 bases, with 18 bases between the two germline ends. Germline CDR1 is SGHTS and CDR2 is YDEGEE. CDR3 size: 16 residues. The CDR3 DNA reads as TGTGCCAGCAGCTCCAGCCGGGGACGACCTCCCTACGAGCAGTACTTC. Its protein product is CASSSSRGRPPYEQYF.

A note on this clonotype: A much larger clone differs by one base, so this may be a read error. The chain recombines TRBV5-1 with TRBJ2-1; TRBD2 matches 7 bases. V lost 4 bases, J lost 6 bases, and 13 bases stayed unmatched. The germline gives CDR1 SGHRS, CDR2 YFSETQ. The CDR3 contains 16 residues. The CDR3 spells CASSPIGGSAFNEQFF. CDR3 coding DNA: TGCGCCAGCAGCCCTATTGGCGGGAGTGCGTTCAATGAGCAGTTCTTC.

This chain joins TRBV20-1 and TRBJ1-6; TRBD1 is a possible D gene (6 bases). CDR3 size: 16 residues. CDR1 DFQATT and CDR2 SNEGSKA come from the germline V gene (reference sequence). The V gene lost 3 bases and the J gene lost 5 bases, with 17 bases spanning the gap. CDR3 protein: CSASRGPGADNSPLHF. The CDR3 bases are TGCAGTGCTAGTCGGGGCCCGGGGGCCGATAATTCACCCCTCCACTTT.

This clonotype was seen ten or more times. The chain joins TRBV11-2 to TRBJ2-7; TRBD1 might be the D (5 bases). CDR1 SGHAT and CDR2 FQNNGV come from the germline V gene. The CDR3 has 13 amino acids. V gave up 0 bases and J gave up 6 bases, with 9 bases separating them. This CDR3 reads CASSLDGATEQYF. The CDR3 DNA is TGTGCCAGCAGCTTAGATGGGGCCACCGAGCAGTACTTC. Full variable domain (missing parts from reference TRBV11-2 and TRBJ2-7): EAGVAQSPRYKIIEKRQSVAFWCNPISGHATLYWYQQILGQGPKLLIQFQNNGVVDDSQLPKDRFSAERLKGVDSTLKIQPAKLEDSAVYLCASSLDGATEQYFGPGTRLTVT.

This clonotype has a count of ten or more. The CDR3 region is CASSLLVAGRYNEQFF. The CDR3 DNA sequence: TGTGCCAGCAGCCTCCTAGTAGCGGGGAGATACAATGAGCAGTTCTTC. The chain is built from TRBV7-3 and TRBJ2-1; 8 bases align to TRBD2. The germline CDR1 and CDR2 sequences are SGHTA and FQGTGA. CDR3 length: 16 residues. Trimming cost V 5 bases and J 4 bases; bases outside gene matches: 10.

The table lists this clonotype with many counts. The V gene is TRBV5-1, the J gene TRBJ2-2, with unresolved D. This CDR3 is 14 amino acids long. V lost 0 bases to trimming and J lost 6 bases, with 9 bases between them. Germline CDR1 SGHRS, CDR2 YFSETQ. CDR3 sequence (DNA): TGCGCCAGCAGCTTGGTGGGGTTGGCCGGGGAGCTGTTTTTT. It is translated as CASSLVGLAGELFF.

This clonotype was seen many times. The CDR3 protein is CSVLGKGSSYEQYF. DNA for the CDR3: TGCAGCGTTTTGGGGAAAGGGTCCTCCTACGAGCAGTACTTC. The rearrangement uses TRBV29-1 and TRBJ2-7; the D is unclear. Trimming stripped 5 bases from V and 0 bases from J, with 14 bases between. The germline V gene has CDR1 SQVTM and CDR2 ANQGSEA. The CDR3 consists of 14 residues.

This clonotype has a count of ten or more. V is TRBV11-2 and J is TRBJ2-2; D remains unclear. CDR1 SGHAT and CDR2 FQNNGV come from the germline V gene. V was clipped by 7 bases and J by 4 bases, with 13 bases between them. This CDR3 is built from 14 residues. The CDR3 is CASKTGWTTGELFF. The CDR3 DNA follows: TGTGCCAGCAAAACGGGTTGGACCACCGGGGAGCTGTTTTTT.

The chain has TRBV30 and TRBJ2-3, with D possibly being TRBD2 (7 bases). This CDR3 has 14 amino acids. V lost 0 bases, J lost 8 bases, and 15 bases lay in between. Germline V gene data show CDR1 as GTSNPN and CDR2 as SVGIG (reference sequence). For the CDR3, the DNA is TGTGCCTGGAGTGTGAGTGGGGGGGCAGGTACGCAGTATTTT. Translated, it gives CAWSVSGGAGTQYF.

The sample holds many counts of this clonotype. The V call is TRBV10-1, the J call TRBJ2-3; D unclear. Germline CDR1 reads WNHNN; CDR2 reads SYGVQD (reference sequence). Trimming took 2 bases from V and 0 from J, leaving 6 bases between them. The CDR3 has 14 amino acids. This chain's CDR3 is CASSETWSTDTQYF. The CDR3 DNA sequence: TGCGCCAGCAGTGAGACGTGGAGCACAGATACGCAGTATTTT.

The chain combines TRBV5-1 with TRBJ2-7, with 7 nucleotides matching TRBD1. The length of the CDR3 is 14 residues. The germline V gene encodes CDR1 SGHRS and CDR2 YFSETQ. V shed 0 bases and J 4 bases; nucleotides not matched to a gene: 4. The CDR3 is CASSLEGALYEQYF. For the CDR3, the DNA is TGCGCCAGCAGCTTGGAGGGGGCCCTTTACGAGCAGTACTTC. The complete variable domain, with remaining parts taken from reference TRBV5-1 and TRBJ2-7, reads KAGVTQTPRYLIKTRGQQVTLSCSPISGHRSVSWYQQTPGQGLQFLFEYFSETQRNKGNFPGRFSGRQFSNSRSEMNVSTLELGDSALYLCASSLEGALYEQYFGPGTRLTVT.

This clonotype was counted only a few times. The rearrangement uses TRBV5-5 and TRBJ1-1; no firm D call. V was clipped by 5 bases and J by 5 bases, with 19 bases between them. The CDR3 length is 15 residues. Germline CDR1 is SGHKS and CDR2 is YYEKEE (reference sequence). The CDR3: CASRQREPVGTEAFF. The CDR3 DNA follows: TGTGCCAGCAGACAGCGGGAACCGGTCGGGACTGAAGCTTTCTTT. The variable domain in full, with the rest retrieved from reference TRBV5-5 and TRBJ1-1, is DAGVTQSPTHLIKTRGQQVTLRCSPISGHKSVSWYQQVLGQGPQFIFQYYEKEERGRGNFPDRFSARQFPNYSSELNVNALLLGDSALYLCASRQREPVGTEAFFGQGTRLTVV.

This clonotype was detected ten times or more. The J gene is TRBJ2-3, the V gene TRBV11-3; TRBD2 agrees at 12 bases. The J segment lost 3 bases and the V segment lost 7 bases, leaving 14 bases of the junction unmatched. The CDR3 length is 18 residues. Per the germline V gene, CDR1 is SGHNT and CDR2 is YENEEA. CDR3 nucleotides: TGTGCCAGCACTCACCCAGTGAGGGGACTAGCGGGTACAGATACGCAGTATTTT. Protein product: CASTHPVRGLAGTDTQYF.

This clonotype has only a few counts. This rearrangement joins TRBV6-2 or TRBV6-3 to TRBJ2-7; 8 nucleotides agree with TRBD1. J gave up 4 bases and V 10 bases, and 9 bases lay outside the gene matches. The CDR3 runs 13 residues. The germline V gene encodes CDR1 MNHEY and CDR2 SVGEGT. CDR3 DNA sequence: TGTGCCACAAAGGACAGGGACCTTTACGAGCAGTACTTC. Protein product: CATKDRDLYEQYF.

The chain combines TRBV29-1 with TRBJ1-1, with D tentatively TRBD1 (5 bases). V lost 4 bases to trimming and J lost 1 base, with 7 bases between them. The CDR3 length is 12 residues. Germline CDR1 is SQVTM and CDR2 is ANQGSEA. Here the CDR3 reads CSVGQPNTEAFF. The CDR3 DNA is TGCAGCGTTGGACAGCCGAACACTGAAGCTTTCTTT.

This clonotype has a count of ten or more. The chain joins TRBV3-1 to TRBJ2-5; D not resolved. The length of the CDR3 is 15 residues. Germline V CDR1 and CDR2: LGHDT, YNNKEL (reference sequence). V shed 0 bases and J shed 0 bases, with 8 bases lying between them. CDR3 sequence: CASSQDAGYQETQYF. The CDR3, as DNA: TGTGCCAGCAGCCAAGATGCCGGGTACCAAGAGACCCAGTACTTC.

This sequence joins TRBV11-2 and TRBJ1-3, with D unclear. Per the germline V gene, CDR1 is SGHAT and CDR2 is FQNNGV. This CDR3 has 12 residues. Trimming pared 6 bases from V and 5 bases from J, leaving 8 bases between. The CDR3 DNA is TGTGCCAGCAGTAGGGAGCGAAACACCATATATTTT. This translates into CASSRERNTIYF.

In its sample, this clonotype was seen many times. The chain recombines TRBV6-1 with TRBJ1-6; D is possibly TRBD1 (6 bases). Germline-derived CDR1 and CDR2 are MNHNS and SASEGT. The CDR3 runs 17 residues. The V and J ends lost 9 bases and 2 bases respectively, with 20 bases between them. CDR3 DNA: TGTGCCAGTTACAGGGAATATACGGGGGCCTATAATTCACCCCTCCACTTT. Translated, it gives CASYREYTGAYNSPLHF.

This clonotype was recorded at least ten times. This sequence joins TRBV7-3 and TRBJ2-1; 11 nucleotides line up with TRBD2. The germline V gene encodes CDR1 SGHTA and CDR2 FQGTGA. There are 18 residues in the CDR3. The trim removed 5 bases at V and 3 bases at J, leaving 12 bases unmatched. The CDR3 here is CASSPSRASGRFYNEQFF. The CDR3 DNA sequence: TGTGCCAGCAGCCCAAGCCGGGCTAGCGGGAGGTTCTACAATGAGCAGTTCTTC.

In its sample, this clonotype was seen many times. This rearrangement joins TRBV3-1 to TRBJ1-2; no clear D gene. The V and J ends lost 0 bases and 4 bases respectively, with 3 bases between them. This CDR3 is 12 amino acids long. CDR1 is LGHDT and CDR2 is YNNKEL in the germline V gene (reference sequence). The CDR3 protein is CASSQESYGYTF. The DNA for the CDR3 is TGTGCCAGCAGCCAAGAGAGCTATGGCTACACCTTC.

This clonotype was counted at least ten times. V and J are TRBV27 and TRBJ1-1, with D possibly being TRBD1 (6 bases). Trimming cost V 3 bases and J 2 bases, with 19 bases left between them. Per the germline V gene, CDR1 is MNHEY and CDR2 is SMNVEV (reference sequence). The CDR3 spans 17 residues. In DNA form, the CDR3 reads TGTGCCAGCAGTTTTGATCGGAGGACAGAGATTAACACTGAAGCTTTCTTT. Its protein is CASSFDRRTEINTEAFF.